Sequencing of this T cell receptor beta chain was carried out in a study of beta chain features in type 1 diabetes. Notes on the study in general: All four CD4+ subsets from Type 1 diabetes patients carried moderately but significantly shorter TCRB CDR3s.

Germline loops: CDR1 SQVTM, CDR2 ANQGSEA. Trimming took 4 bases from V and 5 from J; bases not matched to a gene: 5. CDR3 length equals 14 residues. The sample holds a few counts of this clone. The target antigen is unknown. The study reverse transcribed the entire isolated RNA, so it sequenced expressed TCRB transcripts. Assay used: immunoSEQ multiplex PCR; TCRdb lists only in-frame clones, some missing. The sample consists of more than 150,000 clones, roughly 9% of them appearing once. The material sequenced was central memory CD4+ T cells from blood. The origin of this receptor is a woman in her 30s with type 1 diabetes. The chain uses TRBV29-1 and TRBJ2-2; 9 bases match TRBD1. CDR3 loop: CSVGGQGRTGELFF. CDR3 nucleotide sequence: TGCAGCGTTGGGGGACAGGGACGGACCGGGGAGCTGTTTTTT.